These 29 T cell receptor beta chains came from one sample sequenced in a study of T cells in Graves' hyperthyroidism and ophthalmopathy. Template material for amplifying TCR beta CDR3 regions consisted of RNA transcripts. The HTBI set primed first-round TCR CDR3 RT-PCR. Using its own MiXCR run on the multiplex PCR reads, TCRdb lists one record per CDR3 protein. Here the sample spans around 570,000 distinct CDR3 sequences, 15% to 20% being singletons. Input material: blood. The receptor source for this set is a man aged 35-49 years with Graves' ophthalmopathy.

This clonotype was seen a handful of times. The chain uses TRBV7-2 and TRBJ1-1; D is uncertain. This CDR3 comprises 11 residues. Per germline, CDR1 SGHTA and CDR2 FQGNSA. Trimming pared 4 bases from V and 6 bases from J, leaving 6 bases between. CDR3 sequence reads: CASSSRAEAFF. DNA for the CDR3: TGTGCCAGCAGCTCACGAGCTGAAGCTTTCTTT.

This clonotype was detected only a few times. This sequence joins TRBV30 and TRBJ1-2; D call uncertain. Germline V lookup: CDR1 GTSNPN, CDR2 SVGIG (reference sequence). Trimming took 3 bases from V and 7 from J, leaving 15 bases between them. The CDR3 loop spans 13 amino acids. CDR3 loop: CAWRREVFGGYTF. CDR3 nucleotide sequence: TGTGCCTGGAGAAGGGAGGTCTTCGGTGGCTACACCTTC.

Only a few counts were recorded for this clonotype. The chain has TRBV4-3 and TRBJ2-7; 9 bases fit TRBD2. CDR3 size: 18 residues. Trimming at V came to 6 bases and at J to 1 base, leaving 16 bases not matched to a gene. In germline, CDR1 is LGHNA, CDR2 YSLEER. CDR3 DNA: TGCGCCAGCAGTCTTCGACCGGGACTAGCTTTAGGATCCTACGAGCAGTACTTC. Protein: CASSLRPGLALGSYEQYF.

A remark on this clonotype: One base away lies a much larger clone, so this may be a sequencing read error. The CDR3 spells CASSLPSGDTQYF. The CDR3 nucleotides read TGTGCCAGCAGCCTGCCAAGTGGAGATACGCAGTATTTT. This chain connects TRBV28 to TRBJ2-3, with unresolved D. Trimming pared 6 bases from V and 5 bases from J, leaving 12 bases between. The CDR3 runs to 13 residues. The germline V gene has CDR1 MDHEN and CDR2 SYDVKM. Looking up the rest from reference TRBV28 and TRBJ2-3 gives the full variable domain: DVKVTQSSRYLVKRTGEKVFLECVQDMDHENMFWYRQDPGLGLRLIYFSYDVKMKEKGDIPEGYSVSREKKERFSLILESASTNQTSMYLCASSLPSGDTQYFGPGTRLTVL.

This clonotype was recorded a few times. V usage is TRBV7-6 and J usage is TRBJ1-6; no reliable D call. The CDR3 is 15 residues long. V shed 5 bases and J shed 6 bases, with 14 bases lying between them. Germline-derived CDR1 and CDR2 are SGHVS and FNYEAQ. In DNA, the CDR3 is TGTGCCAGCAGCGCGCAGCCGGGGTTTAATTCACCCCTCCACTTT. Translated: CASSAQPGFNSPLHF.

This chain uses TRBV9 with TRBJ1-5; D is undetermined. V was trimmed by 8 bases and J by 0 bases, leaving 12 bases between them. The CDR3 is 14 residues long. The germline gives CDR1 SGDLS, CDR2 YYNGEE. In nucleotides, the CDR3 is TGTGCCAGTTCGCCCTCAGATAGCAATCAGCCCCAGCATTTT. Protein product: CASSPSDSNQPQHF. Full variable domain (outside the CDR3, taken from reference TRBV9 and TRBJ1-5): DSGVTQTPKHLITATGQRVTLRCSPRSGDLSVYWYQQSLDQGLQFLIQYYNGEERAKGNILERFSAQQFPDLHSELNLSSLELGDSALYFCASSPSDSNQPQHFGDGTRLSIL.

This clonotype was seen at least ten times. The gene calls are TRBV7-6 and TRBJ2-2; the D gene is possibly TRBD2 (6 bases). V lost 7 bases and J 0 bases, leaving 18 bases between the germline ends. The CDR3 loop spans 17 amino acids. Germline loops: CDR1 SGHVS, CDR2 FNYEAQ. The CDR3 loop reads CASNGVGGHANTGELFF. DNA for the CDR3: TGTGCCAGCAACGGAGTGGGAGGACACGCGAACACCGGGGAGCTGTTTTTT.

A few counts support this clonotype. The V gene is TRBV5-1, the J gene TRBJ2-7; 8 bases map to TRBD1. CDR3 length: 14 residues. J was trimmed by 6 bases and V by 4 bases; bases with no gene match: 9. CDR1 is SGHRS and CDR2 is YFSETQ in the germline V gene. The CDR3 sequence is CASSVGQGWGEQYF. CDR3 DNA: TGCGCCAGCAGCGTAGGACAGGGATGGGGCGAGCAGTACTTC.

The sample holds a few counts of this clonotype. The V and J genes are TRBV2 and TRBJ2-1, with TRBD1 identical over 7 bases. Looked up from germline, CDR1 is SNHLY and CDR2 is FYNNEI. This CDR3 is 16 amino acids long. The junction had 12 bases not matched to a gene; V was cut back by 6 bases and J by 4 bases. CDR3 nucleotide sequence: TGTGCCAGCAGAGACCATGGACAGGCGAAATACAATGAGCAGTTCTTC. Its protein is CASRDHGQAKYNEQFF.

This chain links TRBV20-1 with TRBJ2-7, with D perhaps matching TRBD2 (6 bases). Germline V gene sequence: CDR1 DFQATT, CDR2 SNEGSKA (reference sequence). The V end was cut by 4 bases, the J end by 0 bases, with 16 bases between. This CDR3 has 15 residues. In nucleotides, the CDR3 is TGCAGTGCTACCCCGGGACTTAAAAACTCCTACGAGCAGTACTTC. The encoded protein is CSATPGLKNSYEQYF.

The chain combines TRBV20-1 with TRBJ2-7; TRBD2 matches 12 bases. Germline CDR1 and CDR2: DFQATT and SNEGSKA (reference sequence). The length of the CDR3 is 15 residues. The junction had 7 bases not matched to a gene; V was cut back by 4 bases and J by 3 bases. This CDR3 is CSAMWLLAGGYEQYF. The DNA of the CDR3 is TGCAGTGCTATGTGGCTACTAGCGGGGGGCTACGAGCAGTACTTC.

This clonotype occurred a few times. This chain uses TRBV27 with TRBJ2-3; no definite D call. Trimming took off 3 bases at V and 6 bases at J, with 10 bases between the two ends. From germline, CDR1 is MNHEY and CDR2 SMNVEV (reference sequence). This CDR3 has 13 residues. CDR3 coding DNA: TGTGCCAGCAGTTTGACCCGGGCCGATACGCAGTATTTT. Residues: CASSLTRADTQYF.

This clonotype was counted ten times or more. The chain links TRBV3-1 to TRBJ2-7; 8 bases are a match to TRBD2. V shed 5 bases and J 3 bases; nucleotides not matched to a gene: 9. The CDR3 has 15 residues. CDR1 and CDR2 from the germline V gene are LGHDT and YNNKEL (reference sequence). CDR3 residues: CASSTTSAILYEQYF. The CDR3 region has the DNA TGTGCCAGCAGCACGACTAGCGCCATCCTCTACGAGCAGTACTTC.

This clonotype came up many times. This chain uses TRBV30 with TRBJ2-1, with D possibly TRBD2 on 6 matching bases. Germline loops: CDR1 GTSNPN, CDR2 SVGIG (reference sequence). The V end was cut by 5 bases, the J end by 5 bases, with 16 bases between. The CDR3 contains 14 residues. The CDR3 DNA reads TGTGCCTGGCGGGGGTTGGGAAGTAACAATGAGCAGTTCTTC. This encodes CAWRGLGSNNEQFF.

The table lists this clonotype with many counts. J is TRBJ2-2 and V is TRBV5-1; TRBD2 matches 10 bases. The germline gives CDR1 SGHRS, CDR2 YFSETQ. This CDR3 region has 15 residues. Trimming took 4 bases from V and 1 from J; bases not matched to a gene: 1. The CDR3 here is CASSRTSGNTGELFF. Here the CDR3 DNA reads TGCGCCAGCAGCAGGACTAGCGGGAACACCGGGGAGCTGTTTTTT.

The genes are TRBV6-1 and TRBJ1-2; 7 nucleotides line up with TRBD1. The V gene's germline CDR1 is MNHNS and CDR2 SASEGT. The CDR3 is 14 amino acids. J gave up 2 bases and V 6 bases, and 6 bases lay outside the gene matches. Here the CDR3 reads CASRRDSLNYGYTF. The CDR3 region has the DNA TGTGCCAGCAGGAGGGACAGCCTAAACTATGGCTACACCTTC.

This chain links TRBV18 with TRBJ1-4; a possible D gene is TRBD1 (5 bases). CDR1 KGHSH and CDR2 LQKENI come from the germline V gene. The CDR3 extends over 18 amino acids. V lost 3 bases and J 0 bases, leaving 17 bases between the germline ends. CDR3 residues: CASSPSPLRQTTNEKLFF. For the CDR3, the DNA is TGTGCCAGCTCACCTTCCCCGCTCCGACAGACAACTAATGAAAAACTGTTTTTT.

This clonotype turned up a few times. The gene calls are TRBV19 and TRBJ2-7, with D maybe TRBD2 (6 bases). The V gene's germline CDR1 is LNHDA and CDR2 SQIVND (reference sequence). Trimming left V 3 bases short and J 0 bases short, with 9 bases between. This CDR3 has 14 residues. CDR3 loop: CASSIVGGSYEQYF. DNA for the CDR3: TGTGCCAGTAGTATTGTCGGGGGCTCCTACGAGCAGTACTTC.

This clonotype showed up many times. The V gene is TRBV11-2, the J gene TRBJ2-1, with D possibly being TRBD2 (6 bases). CDR1 and CDR2 from the germline V gene are SGHAT and FQNNGV. The CDR3 has 13 amino acids. The V end lost 2 bases, the J end lost 9 bases, and 11 bases lay between the germline ends. CDR3 region: CASSLSLGGEQFF. DNA for the CDR3: TGTGCCAGCAGCTTATCCTTGGGGGGTGAGCAGTTCTTC. Full variable domain (outside the CDR3, taken from reference TRBV11-2 and TRBJ2-1): EAGVAQSPRYKIIEKRQSVAFWCNPISGHATLYWYQQILGQGPKLLIQFQNNGVVDDSQLPKDRFSAERLKGVDSTLKIQPAKLEDSAVYLCASSLSLGGEQFFGPGTRLTVL.

The gene calls are TRBV9 and TRBJ2-2; no firm D call. Between the trimmed V and J ends, which lost 4 bases and 7 bases, there was a span of 11 bases. CDR3 length: 13 residues. Germline lookup yields CDR1 SGDLS and CDR2 YYNGEE. The CDR3: CASSPKGNGELFF. The CDR3, as DNA: TGTGCCAGCAGCCCCAAAGGGAACGGGGAGCTGTTTTTT.

The rearrangement uses TRBV7-6 and TRBJ2-1; maybe TRBD2 (7 bases). Germline V CDR1 and CDR2: SGHVS, FNYEAQ. The CDR3 is made up of 15 amino acids. The V end lost 4 bases, the J end lost 7 bases, and 17 bases lay between the germline ends. The chain's CDR3 is CASSSPGGQKNEQFF. In DNA, the CDR3 is TGTGCCAGCAGCTCCCCGGGGGGCCAAAAGAATGAGCAGTTCTTC.

This clonotype was recorded at least ten times. V and J are TRBV28 and TRBJ2-1, with D possibly being TRBD2 (5 bases). The V and J ends lost 2 bases and 4 bases respectively, with 12 bases between them. The germline gives CDR1 MDHEN, CDR2 SYDVKM. The CDR3 runs to 15 residues. CDR3 in DNA: TGTGCCAGCAGTTTAAGAGCGGAGCTTTACAATGAGCAGTTCTTC. Its translation is CASSLRAELYNEQFF.

The rearrangement links TRBV6-1 to TRBJ2-2; TRBD1 aligns across 9 bases. The CDR3 runs 14 residues. The V gene end was trimmed by 8 bases and the J gene end by 4 bases; junction bases not matched to a gene: 5. Germline CDR1 MNHNS, CDR2 SASEGT. CDR3: CASGVDRGTGELFF. CDR3 bases: TGTGCCAGCGGGGTGGACAGGGGCACCGGGGAGCTGTTTTTT.

This clonotype was counted ten times or more. This sequence joins TRBV2 and TRBJ1-1, with D tentatively TRBD1 (5 bases). Trimming removed 4 bases from V and 1 base from J, with 10 bases in between. The germline V gene has CDR1 SNHLY and CDR2 FYNNEI. CDR3 length: 14 amino acids. Here the CDR3 reads CASSAWGGNTEAFF. The CDR3 DNA reads as TGTGCCAGCAGTGCCTGGGGCGGGAACACTGAAGCTTTCTTT. The variable domain in full, completed from reference TRBV2 and TRBJ1-1, reads EPEVTQTPSHQVTQMGQEVILRCVPISNHLYFYWYRQILGQKVEFLVSFYNNEISEKSEIFDDQFSVERPDGSNFTLKIRSTKLEDSAMYFCASSAWGGNTEAFFGQGTRLTVV.

V usage is TRBV7-2 and J usage is TRBJ2-2, with no clear D. The ends were cut back, 5 bases at V and 8 bases at J, with 9 bases in the middle. Germline V gene data show CDR1 as SGHTA and CDR2 as FQGNSA. The CDR3 sequence is 12 residues long. The CDR3 DNA is TGTGCCAGCAGCCCTCTGTTGGGGGAGCTGTTTTTT. Protein: CASSPLLGELFF.

This clonotype was recorded at least ten times. V usage is TRBV5-4 and J usage is TRBJ2-2, with unresolved D. Trimming cost V 7 bases and J 1 base, with 5 bases left between them. The length of the CDR3 is 12 residues. CDR1 and CDR2 (germline): SGHNT, YYREEE (reference sequence). The CDR3 loop reads CASRLNTGELFF. CDR3 nucleotides: TGTGCCAGCCGTTTGAACACCGGGGAGCTGTTTTTT.

The chain combines TRBV9 with TRBJ2-2, with unresolved D. The CDR3 is 14 residues long. Trimming pared 1 base from V and 5 bases from J, leaving 9 bases between. CDR1 and CDR2 from the germline V gene are SGDLS and YYNGEE. CDR3 in amino acids: CASSVNSITGELFF. CDR3 coding DNA: TGTGCCAGCAGCGTAAATAGTATTACCGGGGAGCTGTTTTTT.

The chain employs TRBV2 and TRBJ1-1, with TRBD1 as a possible D gene (5 bases). This CDR3 spans 16 amino acids. The germline V gene has CDR1 SNHLY and CDR2 FYNNEI. V was clipped by 6 bases and J by 4 bases, with 21 bases between them. The CDR3 DNA is TGTGCCAGCAGAGCTCCCGTGGGACGTGGAGCCACTGAAGCTTTCTTT. Its translation: CASRAPVGRGATEAFF.

This clonotype was seen ten or more times. The chain employs TRBV12-3 or TRBV12-4 and TRBJ1-6, with D possibly TRBD1 on 6 matching bases. The CDR3 has 17 amino acids. Trimming cost V 5 bases and J 0 bases, with 14 bases left between them. The CDR3 bases are TGTGCCAGCAGTGCACGGACAGTTACCTCCTATAATTCACCCCTCCACTTT. Encoded protein: CASSARTVTSYNSPLHF.